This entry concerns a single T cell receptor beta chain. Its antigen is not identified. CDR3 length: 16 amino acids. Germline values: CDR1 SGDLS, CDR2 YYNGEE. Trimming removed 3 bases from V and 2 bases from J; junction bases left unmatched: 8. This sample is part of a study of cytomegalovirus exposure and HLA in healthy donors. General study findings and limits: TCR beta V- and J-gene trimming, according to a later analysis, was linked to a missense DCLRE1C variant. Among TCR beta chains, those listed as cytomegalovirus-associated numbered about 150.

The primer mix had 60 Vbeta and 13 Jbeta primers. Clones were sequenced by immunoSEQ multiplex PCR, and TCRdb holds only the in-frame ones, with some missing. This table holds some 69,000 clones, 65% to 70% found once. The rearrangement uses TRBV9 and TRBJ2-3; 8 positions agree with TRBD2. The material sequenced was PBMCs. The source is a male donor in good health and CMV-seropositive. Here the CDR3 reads CASSERGSGNTDTQYF. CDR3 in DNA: TGTGCCAGCAGCGAGCGAGGTAGCGGGAACACAGATACGCAGTATTTT.